These T cell receptor beta chains were read from a single sample in a study of shared clonotypes between healthy human individuals. Sequenced by immunoSEQ multiplex PCR; TCRdb stores in-frame clones only, minus some. In the table there are hundreds of thousands of clones, approximately 96% of which are singletons. Sequenced: naive CD8+ T cells sorted from blood. The receptors here all came from a woman aged 25 to 45 in good health. The CDR3 runs from the conserved cysteine through the conserved F or W. The D gene is left open where the match is weak. The listing skips clone size in some rows; elsewhere it reads once, few, many or a size class.

>TRBJ2-7|.|TRBV10-1|.
CASSDVRGEQYF
TGCGCCAGCAGTGATGTCAGGGGCGAGCAGTACTTC
>TRBJ2-2|.|TRBV14|TRBD2
CASSHGTSGFSNTGELFF
TGTGCCAGCAGCCACGGGACTAGCGGATTCTCGAACACCGGGGAGCTGTTTTTT
>TRBJ1-1|.|TRBV5-1|TRBD1
CASSYAGTGDTEAFF
TGCGCCAGCAGCTATGCCGGGACAGGGGACACTGAAGCTTTCTTT
>TRBJ2-1|once|TRBV5-1|.
CASRAKDSSYNEQFF
TGCGCCAGCAGGGCAAAGGACAGCTCCTACAATGAGCAGTTCTTC
>TRBJ2-1|.|TRBV11-2|TRBD2
CASSWLAGEGGEQFF
TGTGCCAGCAGCTGGCTAGCGGGAGAAGGTGGTGAGCAGTTCTTC
>TRBJ2-1|.|TRBV4-1|.
CASSQANNEQFF
TGCGCCAGCAGCCAGGCCAACAATGAGCAGTTCTTC
>TRBJ1-1|.|TRBV28|.
CASSFGPATMNTEAFF
TGTGCCAGCAGTTTCGGGCCAGCAACCATGAACACTGAAGCTTTCTTT
>TRBJ1-2|.|TRBV4-1|.
CASSQAGSYGYTF
TGCGCCAGCAGCCAAGCTGGCTCCTATGGCTACACCTTC
>TRBJ2-2|.|TRBV7-8|.
CASSFSTDNTGELFF
TGTGCCAGCAGCTTTAGTACAGATAACACCGGGGAGCTGTTTTTT
>TRBJ2-7|once|TRBV19|.
CASSPERWGYEQYF
TGTGCCAGTAGTCCCGAAAGGTGGGGGTACGAGCAGTACTTC
>TRBJ2-7|once|TRBV28|.
CASSDSSYEQYF
TGTGCCAGTTCGGACAGCTCCTACGAGCAGTACTTC
>TRBJ2-7|.|TRBV13|.
CASSLGISYEQYF
TGTGCCAGCAGCTTAGGGATCAGCTACGAGCAGTACTTC
>TRBJ1-3|once|TRBV7-2|.
CASSLDSSGNTIYF
TGTGCCAGCAGCTTGGACAGCTCTGGAAACACCATATATTTT
>TRBJ2-5|.|TRBV30|TRBD2
CAWTPPGLAAQETQYF
TGTGCCTGGACCCCACCGGGACTAGCGGCACAAGAGACCCAGTACTTC
>TRBJ2-1|once|TRBV2|TRBD2
CASSGLAGDNEQFF
TGTGCCAGCAGCGGACTAGCGGGTGACAATGAGCAGTTCTTC
>TRBJ1-2|.|TRBV27|TRBD1
CASSLGTGVYGYTF
TGTGCCAGCAGTTTAGGGACAGGGGTTTATGGCTACACCTTC
>TRBJ2-2|once|TRBV4-1|.
CASSHGGSNTGELFF
TGCGCCAGCAGCCACGGGGGCTCGAACACCGGGGAGCTGTTTTTT
>TRBJ2-7|once|TRBV5-5|.
CASSFTDSVYEQYF
TGTGCCAGCAGCTTTACGGACTCCGTCTACGAGCAGTACTTC
>TRBJ1-1|.|TRBV6-1|TRBD1
CASSKQGTRNTEAFF
TGTGCCAGCAGTAAACAGGGGACTCGGAACACTGAAGCTTTCTTT
>TRBJ2-7|.|TRBV7-8|TRBD2
CASSLATSGTYEQYF
TGTGCCAGCAGCTTAGCAACTAGCGGGACCTACGAGCAGTACTTC
>TRBJ2-7|.|TRBV2|.
CASSDPGVAYEQYF
TGTGCCAGCAGTGATCCCGGGGTAGCCTACGAGCAGTACTTC
>TRBJ2-3|.|TRBV7-6|.
CASSLGLLADTQYF
TGTGCCAGCAGCTTGGGCCTCTTGGCAGATACGCAGTATTTT
>TRBJ2-1|.|TRBV29-1|.
CSVAESGEQFF
TGCAGCGTTGCAGAAAGCGGCGAGCAGTTCTTC
>TRBJ1-5|.|TRBV6-1|.
CASSGTSRGFSNQPQHF
TGTGCCAGCAGTGGGACGTCTCGAGGATTTAGCAATCAGCCCCAGCATTTT
>TRBJ2-7|once|TRBV27|TRBD1
CASTPTGASYEQYF
TGTGCCAGCACCCCGACAGGGGCCTCCTACGAGCAGTACTTC
>TRBJ2-5|once|TRBV11-2|TRBD2
CASSPGTSGMRETQYF
TGTGCCAGCAGCCCCGGGACTAGCGGGATGAGAGAGACCCAGTACTTC
>TRBJ2-3|once|TRBV7-8|TRBD1
CASSPGTGSSDTQYF
TGTGCCAGCAGCCCCGGGACAGGGTCATCAGATACGCAGTATTTT
>TRBJ2-3|.|TRBV10-2|.
CASSDPLAGTQYF
TGCGCCAGCAGTGACCCACTAGCAGGCACGCAGTATTTT
>TRBJ2-1|.|TRBV29-1|TRBD2
CSVSGTSGSSYNEQFF
TGCAGCGTCTCCGGGACTAGCGGGAGCTCCTACAATGAGCAGTTCTTC
>TRBJ2-4|.|TRBV2|.
CASSGVEEAKNIQYF
TGTGCCAGCAGTGGAGTGGAGGAGGCCAAAAACATTCAGTACTTC
>TRBJ1-4|.|TRBV28|TRBD1
CASSPGQGLEKLFF
TGTGCCAGCAGTCCGGGACAGGGGTTGGAAAAACTGTTTTTT
>TRBJ2-7|.|TRBV27|.
CASSLGVLPGYEQYF
TGTGCCAGCAGTTTGGGCGTGCTCCCGGGGTACGAGCAGTACTTC
>TRBJ2-1|.|TRBV2|.
CASSYGDEQFF
TGTGCCAGCAGCTACGGGGATGAGCAGTTCTTC
>TRBJ2-4|.|TRBV27|.
CASRLTKSKNIQYF
TGTGCCAGCAGGCTTACGAAGTCCAAAAACATTCAGTACTTC
>TRBJ2-1|once|TRBV5-8|.
CASSFPGQGGFEQFF
TGTGCCAGCAGCTTCCCCGGACAGGGAGGGTTTGAGCAGTTCTTC
>TRBJ2-7|.|TRBV5-1|TRBD2
CASSLASSGRNYEQYF
TGCGCCAGCAGCTTGGCCAGCAGCGGGAGAAACTACGAGCAGTACTTC
>TRBJ2-7|.|TRBV27|TRBD2
CASKPSSGSGEQYF
TGTGCCAGCAAACCCTCTAGCGGGAGTGGAGAGCAGTACTTC
>TRBJ2-1|.|TRBV27|TRBD2
CAERTSGNSYNEQFF
TGTGCCGAGAGGACTAGCGGAAACTCCTACAATGAGCAGTTCTTC
>TRBJ2-7|.|TRBV4-1|TRBD2
CASSPGRGYEQYF
TGCGCCAGCAGCCCCGGGAGGGGCTACGAGCAGTACTTC
>TRBJ2-3|.|TRBV4-1|TRBD2
CASSQSGSDTQYF
TGCGCCAGCAGCCAAAGCGGGAGCGATACGCAGTATTTT
>TRBJ1-2|once|TRBV28|TRBD1
CASNRGYYGYTF
TGTGCCAGCAACAGGGGCTACTATGGCTACACCTTC
>TRBJ2-7|.|TRBV5-6|.
CASSSSEGAVSEQYF
TGTGCCAGCAGCTCAAGCGAGGGCGCGGTCTCCGAGCAGTACTTC
>TRBJ1-1|.|TRBV4-1|.
CASSHHREGNTEAFF
TGCGCCAGCAGCCACCACAGGGAGGGAAACACTGAAGCTTTCTTT
>TRBJ2-3|.|TRBV28|TRBD2
CASSLAGGTDTQYF
TGTGCCAGCAGCTTAGCGGGAGGTACAGATACGCAGTATTTT
>TRBJ2-7|.|TRBV28|.
CASTQDVNEQYF
TGTGCCAGCACCCAGGACGTTAATGAGCAGTACTTC
>TRBJ2-3|.|TRBV27|.
CASSWRDTDTQYF
TGTGCCAGCAGTTGGCGCGACACAGATACGCAGTATTTT
>TRBJ2-7|.|TRBV4-1|.
CASSQGVSYEQYF
TGCGCCAGCAGCCAAGGGGTTTCCTACGAGCAGTACTTC
>TRBJ2-7|.|TRBV4-1|.
CASRAVGRSSYEQYF
TGCGCCAGCAGGGCGGTGGGACGGAGCTCCTACGAGCAGTACTTC
>TRBJ2-7|.|TRBV29-1|.
CSVEDWDSNYEQYF
TGCAGCGTTGAAGATTGGGACTCAAACTACGAGCAGTACTTC
>TRBJ1-2|.|TRBV27|.
CASRRLRKDYGYTF
TGTGCCAGCAGGCGGCTTCGTAAGGACTATGGCTACACCTTC